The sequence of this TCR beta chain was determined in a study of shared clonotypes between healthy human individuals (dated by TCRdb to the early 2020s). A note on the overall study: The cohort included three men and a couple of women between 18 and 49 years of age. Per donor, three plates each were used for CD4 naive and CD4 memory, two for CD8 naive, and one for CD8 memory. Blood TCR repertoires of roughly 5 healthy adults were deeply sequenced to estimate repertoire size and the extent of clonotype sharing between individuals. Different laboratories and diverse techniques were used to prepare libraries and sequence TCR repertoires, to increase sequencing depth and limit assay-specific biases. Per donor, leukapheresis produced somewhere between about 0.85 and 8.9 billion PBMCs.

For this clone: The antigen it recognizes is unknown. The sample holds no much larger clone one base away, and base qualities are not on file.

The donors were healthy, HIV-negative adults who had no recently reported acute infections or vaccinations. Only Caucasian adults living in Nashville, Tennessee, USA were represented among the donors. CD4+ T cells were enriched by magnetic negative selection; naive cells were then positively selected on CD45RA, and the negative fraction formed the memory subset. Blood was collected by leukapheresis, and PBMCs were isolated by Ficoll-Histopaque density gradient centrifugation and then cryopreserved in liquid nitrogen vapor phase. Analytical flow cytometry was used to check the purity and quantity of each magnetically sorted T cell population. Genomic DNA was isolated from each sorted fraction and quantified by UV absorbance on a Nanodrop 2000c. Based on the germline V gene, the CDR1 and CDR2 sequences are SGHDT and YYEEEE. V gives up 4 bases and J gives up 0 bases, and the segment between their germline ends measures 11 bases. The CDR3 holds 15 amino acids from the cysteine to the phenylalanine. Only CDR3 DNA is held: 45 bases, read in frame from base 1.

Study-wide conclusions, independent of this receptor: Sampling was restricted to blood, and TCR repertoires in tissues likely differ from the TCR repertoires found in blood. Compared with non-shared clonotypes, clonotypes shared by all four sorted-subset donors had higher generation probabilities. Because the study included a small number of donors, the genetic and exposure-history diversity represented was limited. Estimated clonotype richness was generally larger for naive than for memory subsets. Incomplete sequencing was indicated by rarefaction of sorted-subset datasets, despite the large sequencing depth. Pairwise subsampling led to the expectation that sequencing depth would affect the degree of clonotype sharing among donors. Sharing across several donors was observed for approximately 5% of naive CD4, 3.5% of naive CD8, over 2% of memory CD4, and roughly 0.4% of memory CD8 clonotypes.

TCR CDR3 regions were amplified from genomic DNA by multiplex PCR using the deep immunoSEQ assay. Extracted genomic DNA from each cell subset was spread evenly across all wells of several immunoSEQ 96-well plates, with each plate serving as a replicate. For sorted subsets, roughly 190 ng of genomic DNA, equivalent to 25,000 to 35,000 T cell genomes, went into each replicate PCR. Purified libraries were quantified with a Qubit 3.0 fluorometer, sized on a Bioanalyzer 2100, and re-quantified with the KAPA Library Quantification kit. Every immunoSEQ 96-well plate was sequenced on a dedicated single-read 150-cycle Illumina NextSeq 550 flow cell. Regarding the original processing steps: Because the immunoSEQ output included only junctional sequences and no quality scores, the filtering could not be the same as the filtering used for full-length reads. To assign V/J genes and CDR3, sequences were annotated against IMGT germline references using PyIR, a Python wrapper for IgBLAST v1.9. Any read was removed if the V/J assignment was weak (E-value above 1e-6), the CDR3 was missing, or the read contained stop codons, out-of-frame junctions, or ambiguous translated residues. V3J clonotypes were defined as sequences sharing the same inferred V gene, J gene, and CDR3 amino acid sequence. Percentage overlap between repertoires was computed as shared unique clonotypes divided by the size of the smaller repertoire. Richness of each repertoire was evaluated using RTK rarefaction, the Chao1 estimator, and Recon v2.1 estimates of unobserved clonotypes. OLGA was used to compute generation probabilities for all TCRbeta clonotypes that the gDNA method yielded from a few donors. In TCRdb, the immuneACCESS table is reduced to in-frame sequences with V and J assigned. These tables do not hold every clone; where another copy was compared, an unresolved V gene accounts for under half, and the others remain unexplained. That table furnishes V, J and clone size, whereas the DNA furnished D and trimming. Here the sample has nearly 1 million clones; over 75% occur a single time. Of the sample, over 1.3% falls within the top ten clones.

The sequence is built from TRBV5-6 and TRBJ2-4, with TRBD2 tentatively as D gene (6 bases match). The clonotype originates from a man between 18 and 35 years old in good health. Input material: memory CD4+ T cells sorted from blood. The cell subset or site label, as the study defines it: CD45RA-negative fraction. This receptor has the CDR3 CASSLEGLAKNIQYF. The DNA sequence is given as TGTGCCAGCAGCCTGGAGGGGTTAGCCAAAAACATTCAGTACTTC.